This T cell receptor (beta chain) was obtained from a study of blood T cell repertoires in COVID-19. Study in general: Acute-phase and convalescent COVID-19 samples originated in the United States, Italy and Spain. In each case, the material was cDNA or gDNA derived from T cells, B-cell-depleted T cells, or PBMCs.

Profiling relied on immunoSEQ multiplex PCR, and the TCRdb table lists in-frame clones only, not all of them. The data contain about 230,000 clones, roughly 82% of them singletons. The length of the CDR3 is 13 residues. With 3 bases removed from V and 8 bases from J, the gap between germline ends came to 12 bases. Germline V gene sequence: CDR1 LNHDA, CDR2 SQIVND (reference sequence). The chain uses TRBV19 and TRBJ2-3, with D tentatively TRBD1 (6 bases). The sample consisted of peripheral blood. The sequence was collected from a woman between 40 and 55 years old who had recovered from COVID-19. The CDR3 DNA is TGTGCCAGTAGTATGTCACAGGGAGTTACGCAGTATTTT. Its protein is CASSMSQGVTQYF.